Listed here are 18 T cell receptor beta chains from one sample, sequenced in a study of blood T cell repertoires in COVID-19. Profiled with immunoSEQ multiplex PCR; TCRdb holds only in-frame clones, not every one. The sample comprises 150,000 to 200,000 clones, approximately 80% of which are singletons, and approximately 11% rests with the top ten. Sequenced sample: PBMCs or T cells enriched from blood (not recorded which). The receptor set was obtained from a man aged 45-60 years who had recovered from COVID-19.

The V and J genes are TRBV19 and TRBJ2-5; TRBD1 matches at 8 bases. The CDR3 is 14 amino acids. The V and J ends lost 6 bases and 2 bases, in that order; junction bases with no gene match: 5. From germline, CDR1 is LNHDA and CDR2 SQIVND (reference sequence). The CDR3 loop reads CASRGQGLQETQYF. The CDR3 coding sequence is TGTGCCAGTAGAGGACAGGGCCTACAAGAGACCCAGTACTTC.

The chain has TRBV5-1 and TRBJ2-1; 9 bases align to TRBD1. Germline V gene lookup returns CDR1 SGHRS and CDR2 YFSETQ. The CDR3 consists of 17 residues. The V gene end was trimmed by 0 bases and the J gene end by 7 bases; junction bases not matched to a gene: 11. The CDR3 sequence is CASSLGGTGPSPNEQFF. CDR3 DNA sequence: TGCGCCAGCAGCTTGGGTGGGACAGGGCCATCCCCGAATGAGCAGTTCTTC.

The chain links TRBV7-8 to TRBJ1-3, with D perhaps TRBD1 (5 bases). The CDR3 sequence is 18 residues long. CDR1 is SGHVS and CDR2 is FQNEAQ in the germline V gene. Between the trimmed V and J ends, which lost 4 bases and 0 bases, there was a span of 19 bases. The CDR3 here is CASSSQSTVRFSGNTIYF. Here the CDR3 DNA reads TGTGCCAGCAGCTCCCAATCGACAGTGCGCTTCTCTGGAAACACCATATATTTT.

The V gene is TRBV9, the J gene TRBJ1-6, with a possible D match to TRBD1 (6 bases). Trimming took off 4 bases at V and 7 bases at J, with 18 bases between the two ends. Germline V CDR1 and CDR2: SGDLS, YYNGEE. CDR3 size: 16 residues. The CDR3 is CASSPLQGTRNSPLHF. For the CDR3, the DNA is TGTGCCAGCAGCCCTCTACAGGGAACCCGGAATTCACCCCTCCACTTT.

The CDR3 sequence: CASSKPHAGPLGDEQFF. As DNA, the CDR3 is TGCGCCAGCAGCAAACCTCACGCAGGCCCCTTAGGCGATGAGCAGTTCTTC. J is TRBJ2-1 and V is TRBV23-1, with D unresolved. TRBV23-1 has ORF status, its function being uncertain. The CDR3 is made up of 17 amino acids. Deletions cut 6 bases from V and 8 bases from J, with 26 bases between.

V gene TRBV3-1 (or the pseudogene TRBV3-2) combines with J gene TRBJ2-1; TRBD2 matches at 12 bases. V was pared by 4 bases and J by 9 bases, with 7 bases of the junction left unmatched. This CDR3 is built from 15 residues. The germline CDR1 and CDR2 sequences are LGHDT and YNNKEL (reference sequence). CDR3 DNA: TGTGCCAGCAGCCCTTCTAGCGGGAGGGAGGGTGAGCAGTTCTTC. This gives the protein CASSPSSGREGEQFF.

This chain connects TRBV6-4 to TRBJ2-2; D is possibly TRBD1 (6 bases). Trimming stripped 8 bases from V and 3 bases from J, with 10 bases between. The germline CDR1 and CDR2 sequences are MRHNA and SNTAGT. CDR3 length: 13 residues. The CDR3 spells CASGDTYTGELFF. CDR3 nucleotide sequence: TGTGCCAGCGGGGACACATACACCGGGGAGCTGTTTTTT.

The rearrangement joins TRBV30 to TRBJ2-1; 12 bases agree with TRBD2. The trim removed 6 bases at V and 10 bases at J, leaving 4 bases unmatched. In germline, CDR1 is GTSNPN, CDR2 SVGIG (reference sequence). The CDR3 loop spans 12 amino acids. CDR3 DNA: TGTGCCTGCGGACTAGCGGGGTTGGAGCAGTTCTTC. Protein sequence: CACGLAGLEQFF.

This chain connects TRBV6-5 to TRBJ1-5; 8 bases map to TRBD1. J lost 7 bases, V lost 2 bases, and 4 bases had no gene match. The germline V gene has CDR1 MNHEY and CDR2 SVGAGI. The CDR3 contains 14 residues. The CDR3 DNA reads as TGTGCCAGCAGTTACAAGGACAGGGAGCAGCCCCAGCATTTT. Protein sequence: CASSYKDREQPQHF.

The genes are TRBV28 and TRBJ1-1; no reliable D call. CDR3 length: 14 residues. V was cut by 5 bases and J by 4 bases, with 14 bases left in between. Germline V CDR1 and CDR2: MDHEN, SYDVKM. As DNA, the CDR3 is TGTGCCAGCAGTCCCCCTCGGGGTGGCACTGAAGCTTTCTTT. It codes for CASSPPRGGTEAFF.

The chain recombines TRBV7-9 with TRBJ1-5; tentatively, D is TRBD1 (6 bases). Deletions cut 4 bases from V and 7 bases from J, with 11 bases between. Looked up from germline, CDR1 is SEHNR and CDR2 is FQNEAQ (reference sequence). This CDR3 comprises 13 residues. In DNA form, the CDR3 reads TGTGCCAGCAGCTCAGGGGATGACCAGCCCCAGCATTTT. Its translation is CASSSGDDQPQHF.

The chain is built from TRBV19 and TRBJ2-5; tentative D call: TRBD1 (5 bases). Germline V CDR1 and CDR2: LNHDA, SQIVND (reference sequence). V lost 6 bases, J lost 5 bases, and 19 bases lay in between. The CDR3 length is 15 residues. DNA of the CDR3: TGTGCCAGTAGCCCGGCATGGGGCCCCAGGGAGACCCAGTACTTC. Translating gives CASSPAWGPRETQYF.

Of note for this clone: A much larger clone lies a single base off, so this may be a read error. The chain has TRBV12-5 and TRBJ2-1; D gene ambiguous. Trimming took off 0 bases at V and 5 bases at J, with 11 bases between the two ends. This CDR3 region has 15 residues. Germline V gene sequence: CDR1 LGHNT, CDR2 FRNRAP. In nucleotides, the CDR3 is TGTGCTAGTGGTTTGGTAGAGACACAGAACAATGAGCAGTTCTTC. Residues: CASGLVETQNNEQFF.

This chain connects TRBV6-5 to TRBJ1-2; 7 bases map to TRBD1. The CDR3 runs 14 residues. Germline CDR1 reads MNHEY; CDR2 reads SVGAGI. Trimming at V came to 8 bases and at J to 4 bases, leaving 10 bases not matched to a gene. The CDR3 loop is CASLNPGQSYGYTF. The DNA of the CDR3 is TGTGCCAGCCTTAATCCGGGACAGTCCTATGGCTACACCTTC.

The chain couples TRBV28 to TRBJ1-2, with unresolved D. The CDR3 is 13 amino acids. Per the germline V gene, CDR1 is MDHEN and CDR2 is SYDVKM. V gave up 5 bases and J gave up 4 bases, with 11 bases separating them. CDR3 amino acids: CASSGTGPYGYTF. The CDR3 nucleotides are TGTGCCAGCAGTGGAACGGGTCCCTATGGCTACACCTTC.

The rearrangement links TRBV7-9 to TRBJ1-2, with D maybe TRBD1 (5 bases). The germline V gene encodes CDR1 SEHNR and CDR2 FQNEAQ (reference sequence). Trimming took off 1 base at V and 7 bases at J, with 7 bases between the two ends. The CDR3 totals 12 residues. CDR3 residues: CASSLDRSGYTF. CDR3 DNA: TGTGCCAGCAGCTTAGACAGGTCTGGCTACACCTTC.

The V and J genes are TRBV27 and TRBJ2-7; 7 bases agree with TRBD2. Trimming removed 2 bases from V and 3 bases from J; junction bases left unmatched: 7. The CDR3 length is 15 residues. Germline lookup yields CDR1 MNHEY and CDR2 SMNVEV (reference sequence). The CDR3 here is CASSLVNGGGYEQYF. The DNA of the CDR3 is TGTGCCAGCAGTTTAGTCAATGGGGGGGGCTACGAGCAGTACTTC.

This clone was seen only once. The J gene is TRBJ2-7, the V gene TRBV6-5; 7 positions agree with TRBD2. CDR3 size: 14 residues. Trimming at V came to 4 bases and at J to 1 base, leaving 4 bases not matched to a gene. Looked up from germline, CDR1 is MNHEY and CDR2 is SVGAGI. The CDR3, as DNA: TGTGCCAGCAGTTCTAAGCGGGGATCCTACGAGCAGTACTTC. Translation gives CASSSKRGSYEQYF.